A single sample is the source of the 5 T cell receptor beta chains below, sequenced in a study of beta chain features in type 1 diabetes. Reverse transcribing all isolated RNA meant expressed TCRB transcripts were sequenced. The data were produced by immunoSEQ multiplex PCR, yet TCRdb's version contains in-frame clones alone and is incomplete. The sample holds 450,000 or so clones, 11% seen once. Sample: naive CD4+ T cells from blood. Receptors originate from a woman under 30 in good health.

V and J are TRBV5-1 and TRBJ2-7; no clear D. Between the trimmed V and J ends, which lost 5 bases and 3 bases, there was a span of 9 bases. The CDR3 has 12 residues. Looked up from germline, CDR1 is SGHRS and CDR2 is YFSETQ. The DNA of the CDR3 is TGCGCCAGCAGATTCTCGGACTACGAGCAGTACTTC. Translating it yields CASRFSDYEQYF.

The chain is built from TRBV2 and TRBJ2-7; 9 bases match TRBD1. The CDR3 has 13 residues. The germline gives CDR1 SNHLY, CDR2 FYNNEI. V lost 6 bases and J lost 0; bases outside the gene matches: 0. The CDR3 DNA is TGTGCCAGCAGGACAGGGGGCTCCTACGAGCAGTACTTC. Translating it yields CASRTGGSYEQYF.

This clone has more than one count but fewer than ten. V and J are TRBV21-1 and TRBJ1-1. TRBV21-1 is assigned pseudogene status. The CDR3 spans 18 residues. CDR3: CASSSGNRDRAGETEAFF. CDR3 coding DNA: TGTGCCTCCAGTTCGGGGAACCGGGACCGAGCCGGGGAGACTGAAGCTTTCTTT.

The chain combines TRBV6-5 with TRBJ1-5; D call uncertain. V gave up 4 bases and J gave up 3 bases, with 13 bases separating them. CDR3 length equals 15 residues. Germline loops: CDR1 MNHEY, CDR2 SVGAGI. The CDR3 DNA is TGTGCCAGCAGTTCCACGGGGTCCAACAATCAGCCCCAGCATTTT. Encoded protein: CASSSTGSNNQPQHF.

The rearrangement links TRBV7-6 to TRBJ2-3; D remains unclear. The germline gives CDR1 SGHVS, CDR2 FNYEAQ. Trimming pared 1 base from V and 4 bases from J, leaving 12 bases between. The CDR3 totals 15 residues. The CDR3 bases are TGTGCCAGCAGCTTAGTCCGGTTGGGATCAGATACGCAGTATTTT. It codes for CASSLVRLGSDTQYF.